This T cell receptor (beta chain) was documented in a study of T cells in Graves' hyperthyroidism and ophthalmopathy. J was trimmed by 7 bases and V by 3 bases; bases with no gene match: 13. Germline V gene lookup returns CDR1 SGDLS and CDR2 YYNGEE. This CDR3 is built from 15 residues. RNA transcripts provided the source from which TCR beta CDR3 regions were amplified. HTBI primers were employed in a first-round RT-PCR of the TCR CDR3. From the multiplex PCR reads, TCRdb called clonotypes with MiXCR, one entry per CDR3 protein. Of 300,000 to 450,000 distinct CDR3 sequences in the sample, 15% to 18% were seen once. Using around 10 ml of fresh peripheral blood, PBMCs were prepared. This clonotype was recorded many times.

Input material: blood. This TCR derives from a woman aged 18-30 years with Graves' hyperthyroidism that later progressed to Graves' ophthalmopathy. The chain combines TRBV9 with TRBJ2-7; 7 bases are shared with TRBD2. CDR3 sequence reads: CASSGGGLVQGEQYF. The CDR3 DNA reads TGTGCCAGCAGCGGGGGAGGACTAGTCCAAGGGGAGCAGTACTTC.